This T cell receptor (beta chain) was retrieved from a study of cytomegalovirus exposure and HLA in healthy donors. The germline CDR1 and CDR2 sequences are SGHTA and FQGNSA. This CDR3 has 16 amino acids. The trim removed 1 base at V and 3 bases at J, leaving 6 bases unmatched. With 60 Vbeta and 13 Jbeta primers, the PCR was carried out. Assay: immunoSEQ multiplex PCR; the TCRdb copy retains only in-frame clones and omits some. There are more than 140,000 clones in the sample; roughly 82% occur only once, and about 5.6% lies in the top ten. Sequencing was performed on PBMCs. The clonotype originates from a man younger than 45 in good health and CMV-seropositive. V gene TRBV7-2 combines with J gene TRBJ2-7; 10 bases agree with TRBD1. Here the CDR3 reads CASSLGFGQGVYEQYF. The CDR3 nucleotides are TGTGCCAGCAGCTTAGGTTTCGGACAGGGGGTCTACGAGCAGTACTTC. Full variable domain (outside the CDR3, taken from reference TRBV7-2 and TRBJ2-7): GAGVSQSPSNKVTEKGKDVELRCDPISGHTALYWYRQSLGQGLEFLIYFQGNSAPDKSGLPSDRFSAERTGGSVSTLTIQRTQQEDSAVYLCASSLGFGQGVYEQYFGPGTRLTVT.